These 28 T cell receptor beta chains were all obtained from the same sample, sequenced in a study of cytomegalovirus exposure and HLA in healthy donors. The study ran its PCR with 60 Vbeta and 13 Jbeta primers. TCRdb's copy holds only in-frame clones and misses some; the assay was immunoSEQ multiplex PCR. The sample lists 98,000 or so clones; 60% to 85% were seen once. Specimen: PBMCs. The receptors here all came from a man aged 55 to 69 in good health and CMV-seropositive.

The DNA for the CDR3 is TGTGCCAGCAGTGAATACCTAGCGGGGGACCCTAGCACAGATACGCAGTATTTT. It encodes CASSEYLAGDPSTDTQYF. This sequence joins TRBV25-1 and TRBJ2-3; 10 bases agree with TRBD2. Germline V gives CDR1 MGHDK, CDR2 SYGVNS. V lost 0 bases to trimming and J lost 0 bases; unmatched junction nucleotides: 6. CDR3 size: 18 residues.

The chain recombines TRBV6-5 with TRBJ1-1; 8 nucleotides align to TRBD1. Looked up from germline, CDR1 is MNHEY and CDR2 is SVGAGI. V shed 1 base, J shed 12 bases, and the junction held 13 bases outside the gene matches. The CDR3 contains 15 residues. In DNA form, the CDR3 reads TGTGCCAGCAGTTACTTCGACAGGGGCCTCGGGATATCTTTCTTT. Translation: CASSYFDRGLGISFF.

The chain couples TRBV2 to TRBJ2-7; 10 positions match TRBD1. Per germline, CDR1 SNHLY and CDR2 FYNNEI. The CDR3 is 15 residues long. V gave up 7 bases and J gave up 3 bases; unmatched junction bases: 9. The CDR3 protein is CASIPDRGRGYEQYF. CDR3 bases: TGTGCCAGCATCCCCGACAGGGGGCGAGGCTACGAGCAGTACTTC.

The rearrangement links TRBV25-1 to TRBJ1-1; TRBD1 matches at 8 bases. V lost 2 bases and J lost 2; bases outside the gene matches: 4. Germline V gene lookup returns CDR1 MGHDK and CDR2 SYGVNS. The CDR3 spans 15 residues. The CDR3 DNA is TGTGCCAGCAGTGAAGAAGGGACAGGTAACACTGAAGCTTTCTTT. It specifies CASSEEGTGNTEAFF.

The chain employs TRBV5-4 and TRBJ2-3; D gene ambiguous. This CDR3 spans 13 amino acids. Germline assignment: CDR1 SGHNT and CDR2 YYREEE (reference sequence). The V end lost 4 bases, the J end lost 1 base, and 7 bases lay between the germline ends. The CDR3 is CASSDQGTDTQYF. CDR3 nucleotide sequence: TGTGCCAGCAGCGACCAGGGCACAGATACGCAGTATTTT.

With regard to this clone: Different DNA sequences within this sample yield the same CDR3. The chain uses TRBV5-1 and TRBJ2-3; 7 positions agree with TRBD2. This CDR3 is built from 14 residues. CDR1 SGHRS and CDR2 YFSETQ come from the germline V gene. V was pared by 4 bases and J by 4 bases, with 6 bases of the junction left unmatched. Here the CDR3 DNA reads TGCGCCAGCAGCCGCGACCGGGGGGCAGATACGCAGTATTTT. It codes for CASSRDRGADTQYF.

As for this clone: This CDR3 fails to terminate in the conserved phenylalanine or tryptophan, so it likely reflects a read error. The DNA is omitted, as the CDR3 cannot be located on it reliably, and the CDR3 follows TCRdb's listing. J is TRBJ2-7 and V is TRBV7-2; the table's D gene call, TRBD2, was not cross checked with the DNA. Looked up from germline, CDR1 is SGHTA and CDR2 is FQGNSA. The CDR3 region is 15 residues in length, termini included. The CDR3 region is CASSFKGLAGHKGAC.

This chain connects TRBV6-1 to TRBJ2-1; TRBD2 is a possible D gene (6 bases). V gave up 4 bases and J gave up 10 bases, with 14 bases separating them. The CDR3 is 13 amino acids. Germline CDR1 MNHNS, CDR2 SASEGT. The CDR3 is CASSGGVGWEQFF. As DNA, the CDR3 is TGTGCCAGCAGTGGGGGGGTGGGCTGGGAGCAGTTCTTC.

The chain is built from TRBV6-1 and TRBJ2-3, with no clear D. V shed 0 bases and J shed 3 bases, with 13 bases lying between them. The CDR3 has 16 residues. Germline lookup yields CDR1 MNHNS and CDR2 SASEGT. CDR3: CASSEAGPGTTDTQYF. The CDR3 bases are TGTGCCAGCAGTGAAGCAGGCCCAGGAACGACAGATACGCAGTATTTT.

The genes are TRBV6-1 and TRBJ2-7; D is ambiguous. Deletions cut 0 bases from V and 0 bases from J, with 6 bases between. The CDR3 loop spans 14 amino acids. CDR1 and CDR2 from the germline V gene are MNHNS and SASEGT. The CDR3 reads CASSEAGGSYEQYF. The CDR3 bases are TGTGCCAGCAGTGAAGCCGGCGGCTCCTACGAGCAGTACTTC.

As for this clone: The junction shows a germline mismatch at one end, possibly a read error. The chain combines TRBV7-9 with TRBJ1-4; no reliable D call. This CDR3 is built from 11 residues. CDR1 and CDR2 from the germline V gene are SEHNR and FQNEAQ (reference sequence). DNA of the CDR3: TGTTCCAGCAGCTTCGGTGAAAAACTGTTTTTT. The encoded protein is CSSSFGEKLFF.

This chain links TRBV27 with TRBJ2-7, with 7 bases lining up with TRBD1. Trimming at V came to 1 base and at J to 0 bases, leaving 3 bases not matched to a gene. The CDR3 is 15 amino acids. CDR1 MNHEY and CDR2 SMNVEV come from the germline V gene (reference sequence). As DNA, the CDR3 is TGTGCCAGCAGTTTATGGACAGGAGACTCCTACGAGCAGTACTTC. This codes for CASSLWTGDSYEQYF.

This chain uses TRBV9 with TRBJ2-3; perhaps TRBD1 as D (5 bases). Between the trimmed V and J ends, which lost 0 bases and 6 bases, there was a span of 14 bases. The CDR3 extends over 15 amino acids. The germline V gene encodes CDR1 SGDLS and CDR2 YYNGEE. Here the CDR3 reads CASSVAGRVKDTQYF. The CDR3 nucleotides read TGTGCCAGCAGCGTAGCAGGGCGAGTGAAGGATACGCAGTATTTT.

V and J are TRBV5-5 and TRBJ1-5; D is undetermined. CDR3 length: 13 residues. CDR1 is SGHKS, CDR2 YYEKEE, per germline (reference sequence). V was clipped by 0 bases and J by 4 bases, with 5 bases between them. CDR3 loop: CASSLAGNQPQHF. The CDR3 DNA reads TGTGCCAGCAGCTTGGCGGGGAATCAGCCCCAGCATTTT.

The chain has TRBV13 and TRBJ1-4, with 8 bases that match TRBD1. CDR3 length: 15 residues. The ends lost 3 bases at V and 5 bases at J; junction bases unmatched: 5. Looked up from germline, CDR1 is PRHDT and CDR2 is FYEKMQ (reference sequence). The CDR3 nucleotides read TGTGCCAGCAGCTTTCGGGGACAGGAGAATGAAAAACTGTTTTTT. The encoded protein is CASSFRGQENEKLFF. Using reference TRBV13 and TRBJ1-4 for the parts outside the CDR3, the full variable domain is AAGVIQSPRHLIKEKRETATLKCYPIPRHDTVYWYQQGPGQDPQFLISFYEKMQSDKGSIPDRFSAQQFSDYHSELNMSSLELGDSALYFCASSFRGQENEKLFFGSGTQLSVL.

The gene calls are TRBV30 and TRBJ2-7, with D perhaps TRBD1 (5 bases). V lost 2 bases to trimming and J lost 1 base, with 12 bases between them. The V gene's germline CDR1 is GTSNPN and CDR2 SVGIG (reference sequence). This CDR3 has 14 residues. The CDR3 loop reads CAWSSWGLSYEQYF. CDR3 nucleotides: TGTGCCTGGAGTTCATGGGGCTTGTCCTACGAGCAGTACTTC.

CDR3 nucleotide sequence: TGCAGCGTTGATTTCCAGGGTCTCCCAGATACGCAGTATTTT. Translated: CSVDFQGLPDTQYF. This chain connects TRBV29-1 to TRBJ2-3; D possibly corresponds to TRBD1 (5 bases). Germline loops: CDR1 SQVTM, CDR2 ANQGSEA. Trimming shortened V by 3 bases and J by 4 bases, and 14 bases separated the two germline ends. The CDR3 length is 14 residues.

The J gene is TRBJ1-1, the V gene TRBV18; the D gene is possibly TRBD1 (6 bases). This CDR3 is built from 15 residues. Looked up from germline, CDR1 is KGHSH and CDR2 is LQKENI. Trimming pared 0 bases from V and 1 base from J, leaving 9 bases between. Written as DNA, the CDR3 is TGTGCCAGCTCACCACCCACGGGACAGAACACTGAAGCTTTCTTT. This translates into CASSPPTGQNTEAFF.

In DNA, the CDR3 is TGTGCCAGCGGGGGTGGGGGCTCGAACGAGCAGTACTTC. It yields the protein CASGGGGSNEQYF. The chain has TRBV27 and TRBJ2-7; a possible D gene is TRBD1 (6 bases). The CDR3 length is 13 residues. V lost 8 bases and J 5 bases, leaving 16 bases between the germline ends. The germline V gene has CDR1 MNHEY and CDR2 SMNVEV (reference sequence).

The chain employs TRBV6-4 and TRBJ2-2, with D possibly being TRBD2 (7 bases). The V end was cut by 2 bases, the J end by 6 bases, with 10 bases between. CDR1 and CDR2 (germline): MRHNA, SNTAGT. CDR3 length: 14 residues. CDR3 loop: CASSDGGASGELFF. DNA for the CDR3: TGTGCCAGCAGTGACGGGGGGGCGTCCGGGGAGCTGTTTTTT.

The rearrangement joins TRBV18 to TRBJ1-2; 9 nucleotides match TRBD1. Germline trimming cut 4 bases from V and 3 bases from J; bases unmatched to any gene: 12. CDR3 length: 17 amino acids. The germline V gene encodes CDR1 KGHSH and CDR2 LQKENI. This CDR3 reads CASSLMGQGYLDYGYTF. CDR3 nucleotides: TGTGCCAGCTCACTAATGGGACAGGGATATCTGGACTATGGCTACACCTTC.

This chain uses TRBV7-8 with TRBJ1-5, with D possibly TRBD1 on 6 matching bases. Trimming took 2 bases from V and 3 from J, leaving 11 bases between them. Germline V lookup: CDR1 SGHVS, CDR2 FQNEAQ. CDR3 size: 15 residues. This CDR3 reads CASSLRGQVNQPQHF. The DNA of the CDR3 is TGTGCCAGCAGCTTAAGGGGACAAGTCAATCAGCCCCAGCATTTT.

Only a few counts were recorded for this clone. The chain links TRBV15 to TRBJ2-5; TRBD1 matches at 8 bases. CDR1 and CDR2 (germline): LNHNV, YYDKDF (reference sequence). CDR3 length equals 17 residues. The V gene end was trimmed by 0 bases and the J gene end by 2 bases; junction bases not matched to a gene: 8. CDR3 DNA sequence: TGTGCCACCAGCAGAGATGTCAGGGGGCGCGGTCAAGAGACCCAGTACTTC. It specifies CATSRDVRGRGQETQYF.

The gene calls are TRBV5-6 and TRBJ2-2; D remains ambiguous. This CDR3 spans 15 amino acids. Per germline, CDR1 SGHDT and CDR2 YYEEEE. Trimming took off 3 bases at V and 4 bases at J, with 13 bases between the two ends. CDR3 protein: CASSWWKTTTGELFF. The CDR3 nucleotides are TGTGCCAGCAGCTGGTGGAAAACTACCACCGGGGAGCTGTTTTTT.

This chain uses TRBV6-4 with TRBJ2-6, with 10 bases matching TRBD1. V was pared by 6 bases and J by 1 base, with 6 bases of the junction left unmatched. Germline values: CDR1 MRHNA, CDR2 SNTAGT. The CDR3 loop spans 17 amino acids. The CDR3 DNA follows: TGTGCCAGCAGCCCCGGGACAGGGGTTTCTGGGGCCAACGTCCTGACTTTC. As protein: CASSPGTGVSGANVLTF.

The chain recombines TRBV7-8 with TRBJ2-5; 7 bases line up with TRBD1. The ends lost 7 bases at V and 4 bases at J; junction bases unmatched: 12. The V gene's germline CDR1 is SGHVS and CDR2 FQNEAQ. The CDR3 consists of 15 residues. CDR3 protein: CASTLGGGQSETQYF. The CDR3 bases are TGTGCCAGCACTCTAGGGGGCGGACAGTCAGAGACCCAGTACTTC.

The table lists this clone with a few counts. The chain recombines TRBV19 with TRBJ1-5; 11 bases align to TRBD1. Germline values: CDR1 LNHDA, CDR2 SQIVND (reference sequence). With 7 bases clipped from V and 6 bases from J, the junction kept 8 bases outside the gene matches. The CDR3 is 15 residues long. The CDR3: CASTPDRGLSQPQHF. In nucleotides, the CDR3 is TGTGCCAGTACCCCGGACAGGGGGCTCAGTCAGCCCCAGCATTTT. Full variable domain (missing parts from reference TRBV19 and TRBJ1-5): DGGITQSPKYLFRKEGQNVTLSCEQNLNHDAMYWYRQDPGQGLRLIYYSQIVNDFQKGDIAEGYSVSREKKESFPLTVTSAQKNPTAFYLCASTPDRGLSQPQHFGDGTRLSIL.

J is TRBJ2-7 and V is TRBV19, with 7 positions matching TRBD1. The CDR3 is 14 amino acids. Germline-derived CDR1 and CDR2 are LNHDA and SQIVND (reference sequence). With V trimmed by 7 bases and J by 2 bases, 8 bases remained unmatched. This CDR3 reads CASTPTQGAYEQYF. Written as DNA, the CDR3 is TGTGCCAGTACCCCAACTCAGGGGGCCTACGAGCAGTACTTC.